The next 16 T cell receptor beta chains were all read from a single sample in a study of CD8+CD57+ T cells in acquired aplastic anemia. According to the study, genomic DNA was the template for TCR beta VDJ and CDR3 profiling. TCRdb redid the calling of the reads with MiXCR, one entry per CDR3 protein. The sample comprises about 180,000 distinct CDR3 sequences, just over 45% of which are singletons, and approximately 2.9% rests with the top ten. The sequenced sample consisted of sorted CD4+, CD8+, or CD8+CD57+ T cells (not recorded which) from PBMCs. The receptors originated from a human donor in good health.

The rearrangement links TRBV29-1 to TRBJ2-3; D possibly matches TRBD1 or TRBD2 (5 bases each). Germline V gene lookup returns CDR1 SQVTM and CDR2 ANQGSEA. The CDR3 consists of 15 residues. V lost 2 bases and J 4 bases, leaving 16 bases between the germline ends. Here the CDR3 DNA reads TGCAGCGTTGAATGGGTCCAAGTGGGGGCAGATACGCAGTATTTT. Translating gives CSVEWVQVGADTQYF.

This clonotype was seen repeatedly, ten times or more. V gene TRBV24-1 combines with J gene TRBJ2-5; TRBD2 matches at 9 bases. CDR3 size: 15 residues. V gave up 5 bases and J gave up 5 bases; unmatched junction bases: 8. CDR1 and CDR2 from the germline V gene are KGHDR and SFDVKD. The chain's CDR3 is CATSAAGGVRETQYF. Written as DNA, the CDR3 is TGTGCCACCAGTGCAGCGGGAGGCGTTCGGGAGACCCAGTACTTC.

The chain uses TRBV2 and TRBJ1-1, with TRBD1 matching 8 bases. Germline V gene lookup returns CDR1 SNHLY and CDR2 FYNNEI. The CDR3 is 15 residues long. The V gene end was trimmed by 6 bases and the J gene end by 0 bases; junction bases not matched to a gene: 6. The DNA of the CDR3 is TGTGCCAGCAGAGTCCGGGGACAGGTGAACACTGAAGCTTTCTTT. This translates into CASRVRGQVNTEAFF.

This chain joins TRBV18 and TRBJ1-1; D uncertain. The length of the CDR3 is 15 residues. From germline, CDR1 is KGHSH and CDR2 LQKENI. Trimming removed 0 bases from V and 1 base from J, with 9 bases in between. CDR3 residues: CASSPPQTKNTEAFF. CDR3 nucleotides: TGTGCCAGCTCACCACCGCAGACCAAGAACACTGAAGCTTTCTTT.

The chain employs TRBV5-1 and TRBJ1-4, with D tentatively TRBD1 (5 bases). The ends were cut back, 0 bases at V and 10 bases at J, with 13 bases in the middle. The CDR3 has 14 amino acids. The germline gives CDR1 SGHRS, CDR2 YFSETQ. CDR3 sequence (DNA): TGCGCCAGCAGCTTGGTCCCAGGGTCCGGAAAACTGTTTTTT. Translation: CASSLVPGSGKLFF.

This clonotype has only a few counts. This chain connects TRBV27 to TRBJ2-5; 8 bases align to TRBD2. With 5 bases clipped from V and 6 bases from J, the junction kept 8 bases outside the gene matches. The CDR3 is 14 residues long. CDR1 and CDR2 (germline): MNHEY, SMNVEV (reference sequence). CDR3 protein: CASSRSGAIKTQYF. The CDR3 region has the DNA TGTGCCAGCAGTCGTAGCGGGGCCATCAAGACCCAGTACTTC.

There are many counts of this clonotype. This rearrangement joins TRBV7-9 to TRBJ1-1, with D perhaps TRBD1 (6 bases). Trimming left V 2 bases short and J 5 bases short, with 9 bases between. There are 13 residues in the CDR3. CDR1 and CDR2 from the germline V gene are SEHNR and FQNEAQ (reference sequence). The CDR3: CASSLRTGTEAFF. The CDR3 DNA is TGTGCCAGCAGCTTAAGAACAGGGACTGAAGCTTTCTTT.

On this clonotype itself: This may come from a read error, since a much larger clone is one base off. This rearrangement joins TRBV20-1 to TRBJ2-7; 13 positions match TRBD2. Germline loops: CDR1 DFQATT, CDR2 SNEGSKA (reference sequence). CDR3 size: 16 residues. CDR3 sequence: CSAPRPGLAGAKERYF. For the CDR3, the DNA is TGCAGTGCCCCGAGGCCAGGACTAGCGGGAGCGAAGGAGCGGTACTTC.

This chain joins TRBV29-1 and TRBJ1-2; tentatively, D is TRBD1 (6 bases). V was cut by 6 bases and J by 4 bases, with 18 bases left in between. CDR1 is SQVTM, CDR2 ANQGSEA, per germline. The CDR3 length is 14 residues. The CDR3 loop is CSVRTEKGGYGYTF. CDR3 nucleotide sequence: TGCAGCGTCAGGACAGAAAAGGGAGGCTATGGCTACACCTTC.

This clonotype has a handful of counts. The DNA for the CDR3 is TGTGCCAGCTCACTCCTGGGACAGGGGGTCGGGGCCAACGTCCTGACTTTC. Protein: CASSLLGQGVGANVLTF. The gene calls are TRBV18 and TRBJ2-6; 11 bases match TRBD1. The germline V gene has CDR1 KGHSH and CDR2 LQKENI. The CDR3 runs to 17 residues. With V trimmed by 4 bases and J by 4 bases, 6 bases remained unmatched.

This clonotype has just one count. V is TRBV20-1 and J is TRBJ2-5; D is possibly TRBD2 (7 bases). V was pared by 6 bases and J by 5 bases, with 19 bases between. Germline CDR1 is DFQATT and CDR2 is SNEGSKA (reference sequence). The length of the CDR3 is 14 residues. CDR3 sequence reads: CSAPWGGGLETQYF. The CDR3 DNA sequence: TGCAGTGCCCCTTGGGGGGGGGGCTTGGAGACCCAGTACTTC.

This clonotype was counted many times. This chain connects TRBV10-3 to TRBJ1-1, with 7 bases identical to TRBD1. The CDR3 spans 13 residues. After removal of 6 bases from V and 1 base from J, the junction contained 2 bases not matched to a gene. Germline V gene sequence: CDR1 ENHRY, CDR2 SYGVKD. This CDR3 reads CAIRDRENTEAFF. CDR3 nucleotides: TGTGCCATCAGAGACAGGGAGAACACTGAAGCTTTCTTT.

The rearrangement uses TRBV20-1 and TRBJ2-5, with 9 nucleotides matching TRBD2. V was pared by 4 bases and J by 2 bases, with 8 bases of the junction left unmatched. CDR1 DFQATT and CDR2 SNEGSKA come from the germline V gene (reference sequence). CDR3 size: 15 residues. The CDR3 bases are TGCAGTGCTATCCCCGCTAGCGGGATTCAAGAGACCCAGTACTTC. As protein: CSAIPASGIQETQYF.

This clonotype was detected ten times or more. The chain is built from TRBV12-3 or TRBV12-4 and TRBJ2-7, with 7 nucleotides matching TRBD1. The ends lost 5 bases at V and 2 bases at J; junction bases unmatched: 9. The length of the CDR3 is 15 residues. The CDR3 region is CASSPLGTVPYEQYF. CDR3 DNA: TGTGCCAGCAGTCCCCTCGGGACAGTGCCCTACGAGCAGTACTTC.

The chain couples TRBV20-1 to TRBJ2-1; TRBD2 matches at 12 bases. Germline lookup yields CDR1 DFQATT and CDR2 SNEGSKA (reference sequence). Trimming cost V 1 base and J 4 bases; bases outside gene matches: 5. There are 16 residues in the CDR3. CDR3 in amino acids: CSARALAGGPYNEQFF. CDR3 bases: TGCAGTGCTAGAGCGCTAGCGGGAGGGCCATACAATGAGCAGTTCTTC.

CDR3 nucleotide sequence: TGTGCCATCAGAGACAGGGTTTTGAACACTGAAGCTTTCTTT. This gives the protein CAIRDRVLNTEAFF. The gene calls are TRBV10-3 and TRBJ1-1; TRBD1 matches at 7 bases. Germline V gene sequence: CDR1 ENHRY, CDR2 SYGVKD. The ends lost 6 bases at V and 0 bases at J; junction bases unmatched: 4. CDR3 length: 14 residues.